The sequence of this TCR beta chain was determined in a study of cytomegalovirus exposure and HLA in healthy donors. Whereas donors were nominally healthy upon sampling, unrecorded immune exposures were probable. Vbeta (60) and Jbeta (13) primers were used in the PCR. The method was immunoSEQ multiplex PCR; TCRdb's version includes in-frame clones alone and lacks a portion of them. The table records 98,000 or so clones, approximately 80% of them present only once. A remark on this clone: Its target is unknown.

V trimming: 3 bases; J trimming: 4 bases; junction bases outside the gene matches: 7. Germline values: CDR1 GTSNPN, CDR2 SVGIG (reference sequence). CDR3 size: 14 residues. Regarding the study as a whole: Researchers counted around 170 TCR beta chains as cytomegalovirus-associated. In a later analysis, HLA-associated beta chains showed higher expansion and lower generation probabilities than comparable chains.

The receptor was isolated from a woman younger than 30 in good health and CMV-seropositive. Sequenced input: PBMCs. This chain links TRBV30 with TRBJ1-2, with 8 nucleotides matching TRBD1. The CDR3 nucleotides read TGTGCCTGGAGGACGACAGGGGTTGGCTATGGCTACACCTTC. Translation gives CAWRTTGVGYGYTF.